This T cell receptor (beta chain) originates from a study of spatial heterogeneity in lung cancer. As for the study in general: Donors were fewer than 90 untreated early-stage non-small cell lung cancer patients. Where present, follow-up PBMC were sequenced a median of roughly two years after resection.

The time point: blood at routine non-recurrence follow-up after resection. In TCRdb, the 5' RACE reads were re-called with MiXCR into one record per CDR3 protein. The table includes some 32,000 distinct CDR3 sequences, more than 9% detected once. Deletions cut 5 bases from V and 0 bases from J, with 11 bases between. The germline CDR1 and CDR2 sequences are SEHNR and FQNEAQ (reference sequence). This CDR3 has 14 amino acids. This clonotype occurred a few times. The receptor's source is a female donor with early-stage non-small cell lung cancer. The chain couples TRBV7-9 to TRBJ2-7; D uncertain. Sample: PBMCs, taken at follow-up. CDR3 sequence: CASSPVTGSYEQYF. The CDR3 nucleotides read TGTGCCAGCAGCCCTGTGACCGGCTCCTACGAGCAGTACTTC.